The entry that follows covers one TCR beta chain sequence. Its antigen is unidentified. The data were taken from a study of cytomegalovirus exposure and HLA in healthy donors. Study context: A previous analysis identified 95 million to 130 million unique TCR beta sequences derived from around 180 million T cells. Regarding the study as a whole: Overall, around 150 TCR beta chains were annotated as cytomegalovirus-associated.

Primers: 60 Vbeta forward and 13 Jbeta reverse. TCRdb's copy holds only in-frame clones and misses some; the assay was immunoSEQ multiplex PCR. The table records 200,000 to 250,000 clones, around 89% of them present only once. Those who donated were healthy bone marrow donors. Per the germline V gene, CDR1 is MNHNS and CDR2 is SASEGT. V lost 4 bases and J lost 4; bases outside the gene matches: 5. This CDR3 has 14 amino acids. The sequence came from a woman aged 18-35 years in good health and CMV-seronegative. Sequencing was done on a sample of PBMCs. The chain has TRBV6-1 and TRBJ1-2; TRBD1 aligns across 8 bases. The CDR3 DNA reads TGTGCCAGCAGTGCCGGACAGGGCATCTATGGCTACACCTTC. It yields the protein CASSAGQGIYGYTF.